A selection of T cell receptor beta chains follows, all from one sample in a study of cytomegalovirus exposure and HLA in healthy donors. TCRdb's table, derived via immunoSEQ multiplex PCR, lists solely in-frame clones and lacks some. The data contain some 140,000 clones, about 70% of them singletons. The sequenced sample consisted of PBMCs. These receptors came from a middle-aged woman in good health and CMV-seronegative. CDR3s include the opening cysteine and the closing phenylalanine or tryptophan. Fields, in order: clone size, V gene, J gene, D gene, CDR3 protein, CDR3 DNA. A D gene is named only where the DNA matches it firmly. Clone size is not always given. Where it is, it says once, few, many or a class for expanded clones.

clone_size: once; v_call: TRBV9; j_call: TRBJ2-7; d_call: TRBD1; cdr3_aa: CASSVGDRAHEQYF; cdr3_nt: TGTGCCAGCAGCGTAGGGGACAGGGCCCACGAGCAGTACTTC
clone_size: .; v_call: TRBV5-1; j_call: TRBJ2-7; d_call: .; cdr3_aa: CASTQGGGTYEQYF; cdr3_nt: TGCGCCAGCACCCAGGGAGGAGGGACCTACGAGCAGTACTTC
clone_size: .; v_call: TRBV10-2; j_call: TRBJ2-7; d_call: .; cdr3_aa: CASSRTETYEQYF; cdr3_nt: TGCGCCAGCAGCCGGACAGAAACCTACGAGCAGTACTTC
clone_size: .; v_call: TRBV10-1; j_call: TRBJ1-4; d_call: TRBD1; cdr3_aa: CASSRQGTNEKLFF; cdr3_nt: TGCGCCAGCAGTCGACAGGGAACTAATGAAAAACTGTTTTTT
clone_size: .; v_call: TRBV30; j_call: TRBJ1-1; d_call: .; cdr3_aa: CAWRSGAGTEAFF; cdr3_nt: TGTGCCTGGAGATCAGGGGCAGGGACTGAAGCTTTCTTT
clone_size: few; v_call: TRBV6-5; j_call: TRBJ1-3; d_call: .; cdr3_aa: CASSNPTGTGNTIYF; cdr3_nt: TGTGCCAGCAGTAATCCGACGGGAACTGGAAACACCATATATTTT
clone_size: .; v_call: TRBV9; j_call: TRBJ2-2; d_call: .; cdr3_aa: CASSVGVELFF; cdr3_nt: TGTGCCAGCAGCGTGGGAGTGGAGCTGTTTTTT
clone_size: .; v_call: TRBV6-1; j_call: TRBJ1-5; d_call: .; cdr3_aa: CASERLGNQPQHF; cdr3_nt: TGTGCCAGCGAACGCCTCGGGAATCAGCCCCAGCATTTT
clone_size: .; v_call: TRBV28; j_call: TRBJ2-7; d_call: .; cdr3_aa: CAVGASYEQYF; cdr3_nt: TGTGCGGTGGGGGCCTCCTACGAGCAGTACTTC
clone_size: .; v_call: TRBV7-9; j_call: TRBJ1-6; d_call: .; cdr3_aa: CASRPAEPNNSPLHF; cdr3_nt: TGTGCCAGCAGACCCGCGGAACCTAATAATTCACCCCTCCACTTT
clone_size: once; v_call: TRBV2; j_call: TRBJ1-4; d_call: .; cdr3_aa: CASRGAYLGTNEKLFF; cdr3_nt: TGTGCCAGCAGAGGGGCCTACCTGGGGACTAATGAAAAACTGTTTTTT
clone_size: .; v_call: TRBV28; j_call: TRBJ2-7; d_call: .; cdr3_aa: CASSQYEQYF; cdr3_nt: TGTGCCAGCAGTCAATACGAGCAGTACTTC
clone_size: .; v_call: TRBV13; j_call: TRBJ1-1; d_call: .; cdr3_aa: CASSPGFYTEAFF; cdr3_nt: TGTGCCAGCAGCCCCGGGTTTTACACTGAAGCTTTCTTT
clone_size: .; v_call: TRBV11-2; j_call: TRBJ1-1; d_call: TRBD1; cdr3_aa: CASSYRVPYTGDLNTEAFF; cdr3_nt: TGTGCCAGCAGCTACAGAGTCCCGTATACAGGGGACTTGAACACTGAAGCTTTCTTT
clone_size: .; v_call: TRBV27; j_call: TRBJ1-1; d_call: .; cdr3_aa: CASSLAGYTEAFF; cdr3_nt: TGTGCCAGCAGTTTAGCGGGTTACACTGAAGCTTTCTTT
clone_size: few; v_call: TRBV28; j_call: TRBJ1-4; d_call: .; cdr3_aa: CASRYQRRTVTNEKLFF; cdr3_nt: TGTGCCAGCAGATACCAACGACGGACAGTAACTAATGAAAAACTGTTTTTT
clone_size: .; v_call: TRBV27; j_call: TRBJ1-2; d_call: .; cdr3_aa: CASSLAGFDGYTF; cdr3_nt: TGTGCCAGCAGTTTGGCCGGGTTCGATGGCTACACCTTC
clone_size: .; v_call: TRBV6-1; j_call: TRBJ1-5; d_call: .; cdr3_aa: CASSDGGGYQPQHF; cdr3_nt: TGTGCCAGCAGTGACGGGGGAGGGTACCAGCCCCAGCATTTT
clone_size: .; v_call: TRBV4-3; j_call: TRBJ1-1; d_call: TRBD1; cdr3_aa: CASSRDRGPGEAFF; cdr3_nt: TGCGCCAGCAGCCGGGACAGGGGACCAGGTGAAGCTTTCTTT
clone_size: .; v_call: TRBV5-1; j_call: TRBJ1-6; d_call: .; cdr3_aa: CASSLRTDYNSPLHF; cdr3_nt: TGCGCCAGCAGCTTGCGGACAGACTATAATTCACCCCTCCACTTT
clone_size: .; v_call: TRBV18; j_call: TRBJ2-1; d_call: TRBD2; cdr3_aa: CASSPGLASDEQFF; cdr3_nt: TGTGCCAGCTCACCGGGACTAGCTAGCGATGAGCAGTTCTTC
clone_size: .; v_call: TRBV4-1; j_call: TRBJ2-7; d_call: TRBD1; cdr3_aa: CASSEGATYEQYF; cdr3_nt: TGCGCCAGCAGTGAGGGGGCCACCTACGAGCAGTACTTC
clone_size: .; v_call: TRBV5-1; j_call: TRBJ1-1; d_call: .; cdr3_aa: CASSLQGQSTEAFF; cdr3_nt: TGCGCCAGCAGCTTGCAGGGGCAGAGCACTGAAGCTTTCTTT
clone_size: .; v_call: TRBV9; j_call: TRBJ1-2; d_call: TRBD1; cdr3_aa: CASNRQGGDGYTF; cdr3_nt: TGTGCCAGCAACCGACAGGGGGGAGATGGCTACACCTTC
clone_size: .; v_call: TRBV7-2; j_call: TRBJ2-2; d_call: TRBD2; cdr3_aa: CASSRSGGAAGELFF; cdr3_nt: TGTGCCAGCAGTCGGAGCGGGGGGGCCGCCGGGGAGCTGTTTTTT
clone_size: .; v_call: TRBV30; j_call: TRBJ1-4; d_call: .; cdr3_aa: CAWSVQGAGKFNEKLFF; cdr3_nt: TGTGCCTGGAGTGTACAAGGGGCGGGGAAGTTTAATGAAAAACTGTTTTTT
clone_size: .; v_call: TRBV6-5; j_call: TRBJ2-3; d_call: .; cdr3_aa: CASSYPTTPSTDTQYF; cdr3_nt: TGTGCCAGCAGTTACCCTACTACCCCTAGCACAGATACGCAGTATTTT
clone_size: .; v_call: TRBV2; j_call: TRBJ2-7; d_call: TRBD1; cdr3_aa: CASTSTGVEQYF; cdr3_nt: TGTGCCAGCACTTCGACAGGGGTCGAGCAGTACTTC
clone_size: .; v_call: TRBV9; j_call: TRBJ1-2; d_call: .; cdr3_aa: CASSPPSYGYTF; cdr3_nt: TGTGCCAGCAGCCCCCCCAGCTATGGCTACACCTTC
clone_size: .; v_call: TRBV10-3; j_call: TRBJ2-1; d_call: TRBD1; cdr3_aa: CAISESKGASSYNEQFF; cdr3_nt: TGTGCCATCAGTGAGTCGAAGGGGGCCTCCTCCTACAATGAGCAGTTCTTC
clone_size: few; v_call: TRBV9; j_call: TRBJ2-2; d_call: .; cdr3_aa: CASSVTGVRERGAGELFF; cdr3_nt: TGTGCCAGCAGCGTAACGGGGGTCAGGGAGAGAGGCGCCGGGGAGCTGTTTTTT
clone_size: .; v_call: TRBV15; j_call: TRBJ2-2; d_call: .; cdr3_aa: CATSRTVTGELFF; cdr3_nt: TGTGCCACCAGCAGGACAGTCACCGGGGAGCTGTTTTTT
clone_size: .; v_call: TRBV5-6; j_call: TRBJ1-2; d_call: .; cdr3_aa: CASSRRGAVLYGYTF; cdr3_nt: TGTGCCAGCAGCCGCAGGGGCGCCGTACTCTATGGCTACACCTTC
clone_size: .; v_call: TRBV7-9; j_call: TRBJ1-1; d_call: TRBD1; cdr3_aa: CASSWDRGLNTEAFF; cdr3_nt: TGTGCCAGCAGCTGGGACAGGGGCTTGAACACTGAAGCTTTCTTT
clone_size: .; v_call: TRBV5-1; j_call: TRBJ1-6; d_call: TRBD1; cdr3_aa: CASSLDVQGAIGSPLHF; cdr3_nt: TGCGCCAGCAGCCTCGACGTACAGGGGGCAATAGGTTCACCCCTCCACTTT
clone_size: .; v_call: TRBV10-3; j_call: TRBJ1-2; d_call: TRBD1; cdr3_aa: CAISESGQGSSGYTF; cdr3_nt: TGTGCCATCAGTGAGTCGGGACAGGGCTCCAGCGGCTACACCTTC
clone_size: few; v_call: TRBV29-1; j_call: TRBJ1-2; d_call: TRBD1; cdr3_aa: CSAAGQGGGGYTF; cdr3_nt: TGCAGCGCCGCGGGACAGGGAGGCGGTGGCTACACCTTC
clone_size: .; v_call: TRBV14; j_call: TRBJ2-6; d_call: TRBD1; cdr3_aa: CASSQEWWTGAAGANVLTF; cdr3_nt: TGTGCCAGCAGCCAAGAGTGGTGGACAGGGGCGGCGGGGGCCAACGTCCTGACTTTC
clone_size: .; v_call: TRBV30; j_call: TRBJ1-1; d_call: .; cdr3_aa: CAWSVRGEAFF; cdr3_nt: TGTGCCTGGAGTGTACGGGGAGAAGCTTTCTTT
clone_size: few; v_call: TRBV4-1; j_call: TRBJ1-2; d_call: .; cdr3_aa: CASSQVTRGVDGYTF; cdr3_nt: TGCGCCAGCAGCCAGGTTACTCGGGGGGTCGATGGCTACACCTTC
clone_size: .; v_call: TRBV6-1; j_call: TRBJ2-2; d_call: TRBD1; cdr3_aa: CASSHGITGGGELFF; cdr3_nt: TGTGCCAGCAGCCACGGGATCACAGGGGGAGGGGAGCTGTTTTTT
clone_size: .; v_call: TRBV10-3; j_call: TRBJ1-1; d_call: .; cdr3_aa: CASGLMNTEAFF; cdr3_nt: TGTGCCAGCGGCCTCATGAACACTGAAGCTTTCTTT